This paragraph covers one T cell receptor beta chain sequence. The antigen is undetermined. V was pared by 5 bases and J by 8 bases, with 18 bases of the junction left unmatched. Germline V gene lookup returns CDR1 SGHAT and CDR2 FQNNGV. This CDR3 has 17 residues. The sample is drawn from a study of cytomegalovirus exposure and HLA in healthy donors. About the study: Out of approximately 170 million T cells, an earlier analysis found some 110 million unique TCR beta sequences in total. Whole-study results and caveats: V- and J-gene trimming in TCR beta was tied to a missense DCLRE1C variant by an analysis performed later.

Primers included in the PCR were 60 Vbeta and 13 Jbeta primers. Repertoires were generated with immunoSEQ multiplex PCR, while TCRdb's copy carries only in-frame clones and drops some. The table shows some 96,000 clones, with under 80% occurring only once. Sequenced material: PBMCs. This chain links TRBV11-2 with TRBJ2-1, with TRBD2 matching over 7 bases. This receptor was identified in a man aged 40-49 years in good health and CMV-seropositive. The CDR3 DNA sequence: TGTGCCAGCAGCCCCTGGGTGGCTAGCGGTGCTGCAGATGAGCAGTTCTTC. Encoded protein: CASSPWVASGAADEQFF.